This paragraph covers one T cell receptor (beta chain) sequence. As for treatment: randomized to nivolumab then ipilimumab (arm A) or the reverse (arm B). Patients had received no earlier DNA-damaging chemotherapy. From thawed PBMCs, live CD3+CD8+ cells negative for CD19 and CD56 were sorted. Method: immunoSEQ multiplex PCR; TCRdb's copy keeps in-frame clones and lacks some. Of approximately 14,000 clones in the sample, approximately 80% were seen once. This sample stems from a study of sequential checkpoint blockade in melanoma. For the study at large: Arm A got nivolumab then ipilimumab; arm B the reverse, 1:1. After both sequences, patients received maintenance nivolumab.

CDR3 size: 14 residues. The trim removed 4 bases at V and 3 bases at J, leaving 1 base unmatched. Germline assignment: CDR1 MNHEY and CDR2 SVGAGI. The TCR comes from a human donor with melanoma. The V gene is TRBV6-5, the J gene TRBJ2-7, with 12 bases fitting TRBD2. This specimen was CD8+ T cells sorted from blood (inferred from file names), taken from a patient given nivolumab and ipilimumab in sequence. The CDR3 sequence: CASSSSGRVYEQYF. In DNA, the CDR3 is TGTGCCAGCAGTTCTAGCGGGAGGGTCTACGAGCAGTACTTC.